This entry is about one T cell receptor (beta chain). Expressed TCRB transcripts got sequenced, as all isolated RNA was reverse transcribed. TCRdb keeps only in-frame clones here, not all; method: immunoSEQ multiplex PCR. The sample has 250,000 to 350,000 clones; about 15% are singletons. This CDR3 is 18 amino acids long. Germline V gene data show CDR1 as MNHEY and CDR2 as SMNVEV (reference sequence). The germline V and J ends were trimmed by 6 bases and 2 bases, with 24 bases remaining between them. This entry comes from a study of beta chain features in type 1 diabetes. The sample was central memory CD4+ T cells from blood. This TCR came from a man aged 25-45 years in good health. The chain has TRBV27 and TRBJ2-3, with D possibly TRBD2 on 5 matching bases. DNA for the CDR3: TGTGCCAGCAGCGTAGGTCTCCGCTACGGGGATAACACAGATACGCAGTATTTT. This sequence encodes CASSVGLRYGDNTDTQYF.